The clone carrying this T cell receptor beta chain was detected a few times. This specimen comes from a study of T-cell memory formation after mild COVID-19. Deletions cut 5 bases from V and 2 bases from J, with 10 bases between. Germline CDR1 MNHEY, CDR2 SVGAGI. The CDR3 consists of 14 residues. TCRdb analysed the 5' RACE reads with MiXCR anew, one entry per CDR3 protein. The sample consists of some 350,000 distinct CDR3 sequences, more than 15% of them appearing once. Sequenced material: PBMCs or a T cell subset sorted from them (not recorded which). The chain links TRBV6-5 to TRBJ1-3; D call uncertain. This TCR derives from a man aged 18 to 35 who had mild COVID-19 (a few samples of this study predate the infection). Cell type and time point are not known. The CDR3 reads CASSDEETGNTIYF. The CDR3 coding sequence is TGTGCCAGCAGTGATGAGGAGACTGGAAACACCATATATTTT.